This record concerns one T cell receptor (beta chain) sequence. What antigen it recognizes has not been identified. Base qualities are missing; no much larger clone stands one base away. This record belongs to a study of blood T cell repertoires in COVID-19 (dated by TCRdb to about 2020). With regard to the full study: Samples covering the acute and convalescent phases of COVID-19 were provided by collaborators in the United States, Italy and Spain. The material from the prospective study consisted of cDNA or gDNA derived from T cells, B-cell-depleted T cells, or PBMCs. The dataset comprised deeply sampled blood TCRbeta repertoires from subjects exposed to, actively infected with, or recovered from COVID-19. The repertoires were made available in a free public database intended to serve as a resource for research on the immune response to SARS-CoV-2. The samples were drawn from two sources: the first 160 participants of the ongoing ImmuneRACE study, and 1,000 to 1,500 subjects contributed by 6 global collaborators. A de-identified subject ID, COVID-19 status, age in years and sex were almost always included in the sample metadata. Where available, HLA class I and class II types were obtained from metadata supplied by the sample provider rather than from assay-based typing. General findings and caveats noted by the study authors: How much clinical and demographic metadata was included differed by source and by participant, and the metadata was provided uncurated.

Enrolling through a virtual design, the prospective study's participants ranged in age from roughly 18 to 90 years and lived across 20 to 25 United States geographic areas. Cohort assignment in the prospective study relied on participant-reported clinical history from a screening survey and a study questionnaire. Recovered participants in ImmuneRACE Cohort 3 were defined by two consecutive negative NP/OP PCR tests, clearance by a healthcare professional, or resolution of symptoms. In the prospective study, mobile phlebotomists collected whole blood, serum and a nasopharyngeal or oropharyngeal swab from each participant. Participants in the prospective study had the option to provide additional blood draws and questionnaires over a roughly two-month period. Before DNA extraction, prospective study blood samples were shipped either frozen or at room temperature. Counted from cysteine to phenylalanine, this CDR3 has 14 amino acids. The read is trimmed to its CDR3 DNA, 42 bases read in frame from base 1. V drops 3 bases and J drops 2 bases, leaving 11 bases in between. In the germline V gene, CDR1 corresponds to SQVTM and CDR2 to ANQGSEA.

TCRbeta CDR3 regions were amplified from genomic DNA using the immunoSEQ Assay, a bias-controlled multiplex PCR. As for how the authors treated the data: The number of nucleated cells in each sample was estimated from the amplification of reference gene primers within the assay. To quantify the absolute abundance of each unique TCRbeta CDR3 rearrangement, sequence reads were collapsed and filtered. Productive Simpson clonality was computed per sample as the square root of Simpson's diversity index over productive rearrangements. This immuneACCESS table, as held by TCRdb, lists in-frame sequences with V and J called but not all clones. Of the missing ones, under half trace to an unresolved V gene in checked studies; the others have no known cause. V, J and clone size are those of that table, while D and trimming were read from the DNA. Present in this sample are approximately 150,000 clones, over 80% of which were seen just once. The top ten hold around 6.2% of the sample.

The chain couples TRBV29-1 to TRBJ1-3; TRBD1 is a weak D gene call, 6 bases matching. The source of this sequence is a woman in her 40s who had recovered from COVID-19. Sequences were obtained from PBMCs or T cells enriched from blood (not recorded which). The nucleotides are TGCAGCGTTGAGGGGGGGGCGACTGGAAACACCATATATTTT. Translated, this gives CSVEGGATGNTIYF. Beyond the CDR3, the reference TRBV29-1 and TRBJ1-3 genes provide the residues; the full variable domain reads: SAVISQKPSRDICQRGTSLTIQCQVDSQVTMMFWYRQQPGQSLTLIATANQGSEATYESGFVIDKFPISRPNLTFSTLTVSNMSPEDSSIYLCSVEGGATGNTIYFGEGSWLTVV.